This entry describes one TCR beta chain. V lost 4 bases and J 7 bases, leaving 19 bases between the germline ends. CDR1 is ENHRY, CDR2 SYGVKD, per germline. This CDR3 region has 15 residues. This was a deep-level run. Generated by immunoSEQ multiplex PCR, the TCRdb table keeps only in-frame clones and is missing some. Of approximately 740,000 clones in the sample, 90% to 95% are singletons; the top ten hold nearly 25%. This entry is derived from a study of shared clonotypes between healthy human individuals. On the study more broadly: Per-donor plates numbered three CD4 naive, three CD4 memory, two CD8 naive and one CD8 memory.

CD45RO-negative cells were positively selected for CCR7, leaving out terminally differentiated effector memory CD45RA+ cells. Sequencing used naive CD8+ T cells sorted from blood. The chain couples TRBV10-3 to TRBJ1-2, with a weak D call TRBD1 (5 bases). The TCR sequence derives from a man aged 25-40 years in good health. CDR3 loop: CAISGWDGVHPGYTF. In DNA, the CDR3 is TGTGCCATCAGTGGATGGGACGGCGTCCATCCTGGCTACACCTTC.